One and the same sample provided the 21 T cell receptor beta chains below, sequenced in a study of T cells in women clearing cervical HPV infection. Sequencing was performed with immunoSEQ multiplex PCR; in TCRdb, only in-frame clones are kept and a portion is missing. The specimen's table records about 46,000 clones. The sample was blood buffy coat. The receptors here all came from a woman aged 18-69 years with a cervical HPV16 infection that either progressed to CIN3+ or cleared (not recorded which).

Regarding this clone: The CDR3 end lies 3 residues beyond the end of the read and is filled in from the germline J gene. This chain uses TRBV29-1 with TRBJ2-7; TRBD2 agrees at 8 bases. V trimming: 4 bases; J trimming: 2 bases; junction bases outside the gene matches: 10. Germline values: CDR1 SQVTM, CDR2 ANQGSEA. The length of the CDR3 is 15 residues. The sequenced part of the CDR3 DNA is TGCAGCGTTGTCCCATCTAGCGGGTTCCCCTACGAG. Protein: CSVVPSSGFPYE. Given in full, the CDR3 is CSVVPSSGFPYEQYF.

For this clone: The read ends 3 residues shy of where the CDR3 ends; the end is completed using the germline J gene. The V call is TRBV2, the J call TRBJ2-7; a weak D match, TRBD1 (6 bases). The V gene lost 1 base and the J gene lost 3 bases, with 7 bases spanning the gap. The CDR3 spans 13 residues. Germline CDR1 and CDR2: SNHLY and FYNNEI. CDR3 region: CASSEGTVYEQYF. The sequenced part of the CDR3 DNA is TGTGCCAGCAGTGAAGGGACAGTCTACGAG.

Regarding this clone: The read gets to within 3 residues of the CDR3 end, and the germline J gene fills in the rest. The chain carries TRBV30 and TRBJ2-5, with D perhaps TRBD2 (5 bases). The V and J ends lost 5 bases and 5 bases respectively, with 15 bases between them. The CDR3 has 13 residues. From germline, CDR1 is GTSNPN and CDR2 SVGIG (reference sequence). The covered CDR3 bases are TGTGCCTGGCAAAACTCGGGCGGGGAGACC. It specifies CAWQNSGGET. The entire CDR3 protein is CAWQNSGGETQYF.

Points on this clone: The read comes to an end 3 residues before the CDR3 does, leaving the germline J gene to fill in the end. Other DNA sequences in this sample translate to the same CDR3. V usage is TRBV7-2 and J usage is TRBJ2-4; 7 nucleotides agree with TRBD2. V gave up 3 bases and J gave up 3 bases; unmatched junction bases: 2. Germline CDR1 and CDR2: SGHTA and FQGNSA. The CDR3 has 14 amino acids. The DNA read from the CDR3 is TGTGCCAGCAGCTTCGGGGGGAGCAAAAACATT. Translated, it gives CASSFGGSKNI. The entire CDR3 protein is CASSFGGSKNIQYF.

As for this clone: The CDR3 end falls 3 residues outside the read, so it is completed with the germline J gene. This chain joins TRBV29-1 and TRBJ2-1; 9 nucleotides agree with TRBD2. V lost 3 bases and J lost 0; bases outside the gene matches: 15. CDR1 and CDR2 from the germline V gene are SQVTM and ANQGSEA. The CDR3 has 19 residues. The CDR3 region is CSVDPFGAGGTSSYNEQFF. CDR3 DNA (partial): TGCAGCGTTGACCCTTTCGGAGCGGGGGGTACCAGCTCCTACAATGAG.

Concerning this clone itself: The CDR3 end falls 3 residues outside the read, so it is completed with the germline J gene. The rearrangement joins TRBV12-5 to TRBJ2-7; 9 nucleotides align to TRBD1. There are 15 residues in the CDR3. After removal of 4 bases from V and 3 bases from J, the junction contained 7 bases not matched to a gene. Germline-derived CDR1 and CDR2 are LGHNT and FRNRAP. Partial CDR3 DNA: TGTGCTAGTGGTTCGTACCGGGACAGGGACTACGAG. This translates into CASGSYRDRDYE. The entire CDR3 sequence reads CASGSYRDRDYEQYF. The variable domain in full, completed from reference TRBV12-5 and TRBJ2-7, reads DARVTQTPRHKVTEMGQEVTMRCQPILGHNTVFWYRQTMMQGLELLAYFRNRAPLDDSGMPKDRFSAEMPDATLATLKIQPSEPRDSAVYFCASGSYRDRDYEQYFGPGTRLTVT.

Comment on this clone: Read coverage stops 3 residues before the CDR3 terminus; the germline J gene supplies the remainder. The chain joins TRBV7-3 to TRBJ2-7; D perhaps matches TRBD1 (5 bases). The CDR3 totals 15 residues. Germline V lookup: CDR1 SGHTA, CDR2 FQGTGA. With 5 bases removed from V and 2 bases from J, the gap between germline ends came to 16 bases. The CDR3 reads CASSPQGGFTYEQYF. The sequenced CDR3 bases are TGTGCCAGCAGCCCTCAGGGTGGTTTCACCTACGAG. Full variable domain (remainder filled in from reference TRBV7-3 and TRBJ2-7): GAGVSQTPSNKVTEKGKYVELRCDPISGHTALYWYRQSLGQGPEFLIYFQGTGAADDSGLPNDRFFAVRPEGSVSTLKIQRTERGDSAVYLCASSPQGGFTYEQYFGPGTRLTVT.

On this clone: The read finishes 3 residues shy of the CDR3 end, and the germline J gene is used to complete it. The chain is built from TRBV19 and TRBJ1-5; 9 nucleotides match TRBD1. This CDR3 is 16 amino acids long. Germline V gene lookup returns CDR1 LNHDA and CDR2 SQIVND (reference sequence). The V gene end was trimmed by 7 bases and the J gene end by 4 bases; junction bases not matched to a gene: 11. The CDR3 bases that were read are TGTGCCAGTACCAACAAAGGACAGGGGTGGAATCAGCCC. Amino acids: CASTNKGQGWNQP. The whole CDR3 sequence reads CASTNKGQGWNQPQHF.

With respect to this clone: The read falls 3 residues short of the CDR3 end, and the missing part is taken from the germline J gene. V usage is TRBV7-2 and J usage is TRBJ2-3, with D perhaps matching TRBD1 (6 bases). The length of the CDR3 is 15 residues. In germline, CDR1 is SGHTA, CDR2 FQGNSA. The DNA read from the CDR3 is TGTGCCAGCAGCTTCGACGGGACACTCAATCAGCCG. Translation gives CASSFDGTLNQP. The entire CDR3 is CASSFDGTLNQPQYF.

A word on this clone: Coverage ceases 3 residues before the CDR3 finishes, and the germline J gene fills in the end. This chain links TRBV5-1 with TRBJ2-2; 7 positions match TRBD2. Germline values: CDR1 SGHRS, CDR2 YFSETQ. CDR3 length: 15 residues. J lost 5 bases, V lost 2 bases, and 6 bases had no gene match. CDR3 DNA (partial): TGCGCCAGCAGCTTCGGCGGGGGAGGGACCGGGGAG. This gives the protein CASSFGGGGTGE. The CDR3 reads in full as CASSFGGGGTGELFF.

Details on this clone: The read halts 3 residues ahead of the CDR3 end, with the missing end drawn from the germline J gene. The V and J genes are TRBV30 and TRBJ1-2, with D tentatively TRBD1 (6 bases). This CDR3 comprises 14 residues. CDR1 and CDR2 from the germline V gene are GTSNPN and SVGIG (reference sequence). Trimming left V 6 bases short and J 2 bases short, with 16 bases between. The CDR3 bases that were read are TGTGCCTGCCATGGGGGGGCCGGAAACTATGGC. Translated: CACHGGAGNYG. The entire CDR3 reads CACHGGAGNYGYTF.

To note about this clone: With the read ending 3 residues before the CDR3 end, the germline J gene is used to fill in that end. The chain links TRBV5-1 to TRBJ1-4; D unclear. V gave up 4 bases and J gave up 8 bases, with 15 bases separating them. CDR1 and CDR2 (germline): SGHRS, YFSETQ. This CDR3 has 14 amino acids. The CDR3 DNA, read in part, is TGCGCCAGCAGCCAAGGACTGGTGTTGGAAAAA. Its protein product is CASSQGLVLEK. The whole CDR3 is CASSQGLVLEKLFF.

A remark on this clone: Read data end 3 residues before the CDR3 end; the end is taken from the germline J gene. The chain joins TRBV5-3 to TRBJ1-1, with a possible D match to TRBD1 (6 bases). Being an ORF, TRBV5-3 has a function that is uncertain. The CDR3 is 12 amino acids. The CDR3 DNA, read in part, is TGTGCCAGAAGGTCAAACAGGGAAGAA. Its protein is CARRSNREE. Given in full, the CDR3 is CARRSNREEAFF.

With respect to this clone: The sequenced fragment ends 3 residues before the CDR3 boundary, so the rest is inferred from the germline J gene. The chain links TRBV2 to TRBJ1-1, with 9 bases lining up with TRBD1. The CDR3 loop spans 17 amino acids. CDR1 SNHLY and CDR2 FYNNEI come from the germline V gene. The V gene end was trimmed by 2 bases and the J gene end by 1 base; junction bases not matched to a gene: 8. The chain's CDR3 is CASSEWGLDRGNTEAFF. The covered CDR3 bases are TGTGCCAGCAGTGAATGGGGGTTGGACAGGGGGAACACTGAA.

Details on this clone: The CDR3 end is not reached by the read, which stops 3 residues before it; the germline J gene fills it in. The chain is built from TRBV19 and TRBJ1-2; TRBD1 aligns across 8 bases. The CDR3 covers 14 residues. Germline CDR1 is LNHDA and CDR2 is SQIVND (reference sequence). V was pared by 5 bases and J by 7 bases, with 9 bases of the junction left unmatched. The sequenced CDR3 bases are TGTGCCAGTAGTCCGCCGGACAGGGAGGGTGGC. Translating gives CASSPPDREGG. The entire CDR3 protein is CASSPPDREGGYTF.

With respect to this clone: The CDR3 is cut off 3 residues early in the read; its end comes from the germline J gene. The rearrangement uses TRBV19 and TRBJ2-2; no firm D call. V was pared by 3 bases and J by 0 bases, with 5 bases between. There are 14 residues in the CDR3. Germline loops: CDR1 LNHDA, CDR2 SQIVND (reference sequence). The covered CDR3 bases are TGTGCCAGTAGTATTGCGTCGAACACCGGGGAG. Translated, it gives CASSIASNTGE. The whole CDR3 sequence reads CASSIASNTGELFF.

With respect to this clone: The CDR3 is cut off 3 residues early in the read; its end comes from the germline J gene. The genes are TRBV19 and TRBJ2-7; tentative D call: TRBD1 (5 bases). The V end was cut by 1 base, the J end by 3 bases, with 16 bases between. In germline, CDR1 is LNHDA, CDR2 SQIVND (reference sequence). The CDR3 runs 16 residues. The CDR3 reads CASSIAYGQGYYEQYF. The sequenced part of the CDR3 DNA is TGTGCCAGTAGTATAGCCTATGGGCAGGGTTACTACGAG.

As for this clone: The read gets to within 3 residues of the CDR3 end, and the germline J gene fills in the rest. The chain couples TRBV18 to TRBJ2-3; 7 nucleotides line up with TRBD1. The CDR3 has 16 amino acids. Per germline, CDR1 KGHSH and CDR2 LQKENI. With V trimmed by 6 bases and J by 2 bases, 11 bases remained unmatched. The CDR3 sequence is CASSPELGTDTDTQYF. Incomplete CDR3 DNA: TGTGCCAGCTCGCCAGAACTCGGGACAGACACAGATACG.

With regard to this clone: The observed sequence ends 3 residues before the CDR3 terminus, with the missing tail filled in from the germline J gene. The chain couples TRBV7-1 to TRBJ2-2, with 7 bases that match TRBD2. TRBV7-1 is identified as an open reading frame with a role that is uncertain. CDR3 size: 20 residues. V shed 3 bases and J 6 bases; nucleotides not matched to a gene: 22. The CDR3 reads CASSSWGGTSPRYIPGELFF. CDR3 DNA, as far as it was read: TGTGCCAGCAGCTCGTGGGGGGGGACTTCGCCTCGTTATATTCCCGGGGAG.

In the case of this clone: Sequencing ends 3 residues short of the CDR3 end; the germline J gene provides the rest. The J gene is TRBJ1-6, the V gene TRBV7-6; 8 nucleotides agree with TRBD1. Germline-derived CDR1 and CDR2 are SGHVS and FNYEAQ. This CDR3 has 15 residues. V lost 1 base to trimming and J lost 9 bases; unmatched junction nucleotides: 5. The DNA read from the CDR3 is TGTGCCAGCAGCTTAGGCGGGACAGGACCTTCACCC. The encoded protein is CASSLGGTGPSP. The entire CDR3 is CASSLGGTGPSPLHF. Supplemented by reference TRBV7-6 and TRBJ1-6, the full variable domain reads GAGVSQSPRYKVTKRGQDVALRCDPISGHVSLYWYRQALGQGPEFLTYFNYEAQQDKSGLPNDRFSAERPEGSISTLTIQRTEQRDSAMYRCASSLGGTGPSPLHFGNGTRLTVT.

A remark on this clone: The read terminates 3 residues ahead of where the CDR3 ends, so the germline J gene completes it. The J gene is TRBJ1-1, the V gene TRBV2; D may be TRBD1 (5 bases). The V gene's germline CDR1 is SNHLY and CDR2 FYNNEI. The CDR3 is 15 amino acids. The chain's CDR3 is CASSGTDPPRGKAFF. The sequenced part of the CDR3 DNA is TGTGCCAGCAGTGGAACAGACCCGCCAAGGGGAAAA.